The clone carrying this T cell receptor beta chain was seen at least ten times. The data were taken from a study of T cells in Graves' hyperthyroidism and ophthalmopathy. V shed 4 bases and J shed 9 bases, with 22 bases lying between them. The CDR3 is made up of 17 amino acids. The V gene's germline CDR1 is MNHEY and CDR2 SMNVEV (reference sequence). Regions amplified from RNA transcripts were the TCR beta CDR3 regions. In the first-round RT-PCR of the TCR CDR3, the HTBI primer set was used. MiXCR was run by TCRdb on the multiplex PCR reads, yielding one entry per CDR3 protein. The repertoire includes around 540,000 distinct CDR3 sequences, around 16% of them detected once, and less than 30% sits in the top ten. Ophthalmopathy cases met thresholds of Clinical Activity Score at least 3, NOSPECS grade at least 4 and duration under 3 months.

This rearrangement joins TRBV27 to TRBJ1-6; the D gene is possibly TRBD1 (6 bases). This sequence originates from a woman in her thirties with Graves' ophthalmopathy. The sequenced material came from blood. The CDR3 sequence is CASSSLVGSGERSPLHF. CDR3 bases: TGTGCCAGCAGTTCCCTCGTAGGGTCAGGGGAGCGTTCACCCCTCCACTTT.